This is a list of T cell receptor beta chains from one sample in a study of T cell repertoires in cytomegalovirus infection. TCRdb reanalysed the reads using MiXCR and keeps one entry per CDR3 protein. There are approximately 770,000 distinct CDR3 sequences in the sample; roughly 28% occur only once, and approximately 14% lies in the top ten. These TCRs are of unknown antigen specificity. Sequencing was performed on cultured CD8+ T cells from PBMCs, taken from culture after CMV antigen stimulation. The receptor source for this set is a human donor in good health (CMV status not recorded). Some clones in this sample may be carry-over from other donors' samples. Each CDR3 is given with its conserved first and last residue. Fields, in order: J gene, V gene, clone size, D gene, CDR3 protein, CDR3 DNA. A D gene is named only where the DNA matches it firmly. Expanded clones are given a class, and other clones once, few, many or no size at all.

j_gene: TRBJ2-3; v_gene: TRBV19; abundance: .; d_gene: .; CDR3aa: CASSIALGTQYF; CDR3nt: TGTGCCAGTAGTATCGCCCTCGGTACGCAGTATTTT
j_gene: TRBJ1-2; v_gene: TRBV19; abundance: .; d_gene: TRBD1; CDR3aa: CASSIRGPVTTNYGYTF; CDR3nt: TGTGCCAGTAGTATAAGGGGGCCCGTCACCACTAACTATGGCTACACCTTC
j_gene: TRBJ2-3; v_gene: TRBV5-1; abundance: .; d_gene: .; CDR3aa: CASSDIYLSAGVTDTQYF; CDR3nt: TGCGCCAGCAGCGATATTTATTTATCAGCGGGCGTCACAGATACGCAGTATTTT
j_gene: TRBJ2-1; v_gene: TRBV4-2; abundance: .; d_gene: TRBD2; CDR3aa: CASSQDFSGGYEQFF; CDR3nt: TGTGCCAGCAGCCAAGACTTCAGCGGGGGTTATGAGCAGTTCTTC
j_gene: TRBJ1-4; v_gene: TRBV7-6; abundance: .; d_gene: .; CDR3aa: CASSSDFRREKLFF; CDR3nt: TGTGCCAGCAGCTCGGACTTTCGAAGAGAAAAACTGTTTTTT
j_gene: TRBJ2-3; v_gene: TRBV7-2; abundance: few; d_gene: TRBD2; CDR3aa: CASMARGAPDTQYF; CDR3nt: TGTGCCAGCATGGCGCGGGGGGCCCCGGATACGCAGTATTTT
j_gene: TRBJ1-5; v_gene: TRBV4-2; abundance: few; d_gene: .; CDR3aa: CASSQVVDGFQPQHF; CDR3nt: TGTGCCAGCAGCCAAGTAGTGGACGGTTTTCAGCCCCAGCATTTT
j_gene: TRBJ1-2; v_gene: TRBV7-6; abundance: .; d_gene: TRBD1; CDR3aa: CASSPGLTGNGYTF; CDR3nt: TGTGCCAGCAGCCCCGGGCTGACAGGGAACGGCTACACCTTC
j_gene: TRBJ1-6; v_gene: TRBV7-9; abundance: .; d_gene: .; CDR3aa: CASSGPSGSSYNSPLHF; CDR3nt: TGTGCCAGCAGCGGCCCCAGTGGTAGCTCCTATAATTCACCCCTCCACTTT
j_gene: TRBJ2-5; v_gene: TRBV28; abundance: few; d_gene: .; CDR3aa: CASSFTSVRETQYF; CDR3nt: TGTGCCAGCAGTTTTACTAGTGTCAGGGAGACCCAGTACTTC
j_gene: TRBJ1-5; v_gene: TRBV5-8; abundance: .; d_gene: .; CDR3aa: CASSFLRNSQPQHF; CDR3nt: TGTGCCAGCAGCTTTCTGAGGAACTCCCAGCCCCAGCATTTT
j_gene: TRBJ1-1; v_gene: TRBV7-6; abundance: many; d_gene: .; CDR3aa: CASSLGGLPTEAFF; CDR3nt: TGTGCCAGCAGCTTAGGTGGGTTACCCACTGAAGCTTTCTTT
j_gene: TRBJ2-1; v_gene: TRBV27; abundance: few; d_gene: .; CDR3aa: CASSTGSYNEQFF; CDR3nt: TGTGCCAGCAGTACAGGGTCTTACAATGAGCAGTTCTTC
j_gene: TRBJ2-1; v_gene: TRBV5-4; abundance: few; d_gene: .; CDR3aa: CASSLPRDTRHNEQFF; CDR3nt: TGTGCCAGCAGCTTGCCCCGGGACACCCGTCACAATGAGCAGTTCTTC
j_gene: TRBJ1-3; v_gene: TRBV13; abundance: few; d_gene: TRBD1; CDR3aa: CASSLEQGRETGNTIYF; CDR3nt: TGTGCCAGCAGCTTAGAACAGGGGCGAGAAACTGGAAACACCATATATTTT
j_gene: TRBJ1-3; v_gene: TRBV9; abundance: .; d_gene: .; CDR3aa: CASSVRWGDRRRNTIYF; CDR3nt: TGTGCCAGCAGCGTCCGGTGGGGGGATCGCAGGCGAAACACCATATATTTT
j_gene: TRBJ2-1; v_gene: TRBV7-7; abundance: .; d_gene: TRBD2; CDR3aa: CASSFRTSGGAVFNEQFF; CDR3nt: TGTGCTAGCAGCTTTAGGACTAGCGGGGGGGCCGTTTTCAATGAGCAGTTCTTC
j_gene: TRBJ1-2; v_gene: TRBV6-5; abundance: few; d_gene: .; CDR3aa: CASSRRDAMWGGYTF; CDR3nt: TGTGCCAGCAGTCGCCGGGACGCTATGTGGGGGGGCTACACCTTC
j_gene: TRBJ2-7; v_gene: TRBV29-1; abundance: .; d_gene: TRBD2; CDR3aa: CSVEGIAGDISYEQYF; CDR3nt: TGCAGCGTGGAAGGGATAGCGGGGGACATATCCTACGAGCAGTACTTC
j_gene: TRBJ2-3; v_gene: TRBV12-3/TRBV12-4; abundance: .; d_gene: TRBD2; CDR3aa: CASSLGGAAGADTDTQYF; CDR3nt: TGTGCCAGCAGTTTAGGGGGGGCAGCGGGGGCCGACACAGATACGCAGTATTTT
j_gene: TRBJ1-1; v_gene: TRBV7-9; abundance: .; d_gene: .; CDR3aa: CASSLGGSITPNTEAFF; CDR3nt: TGTGCCAGCAGCTTAGGTGGATCTATAACCCCGAACACTGAAGCTTTCTTT
j_gene: TRBJ1-5; v_gene: TRBV27; abundance: .; d_gene: .; CDR3aa: CASSVQMDSNQPQHF; CDR3nt: TGTGCCAGCAGTGTCCAGATGGATAGCAATCAGCCCCAGCATTTT
j_gene: TRBJ1-4; v_gene: TRBV27; abundance: .; d_gene: .; CDR3aa: CASSPYSNHQLREKLFF; CDR3nt: TGTGCCAGCAGTCCTTATTCCAACCACCAACTGAGGGAAAAACTGTTTTTT
j_gene: TRBJ1-1; v_gene: TRBV6-6; abundance: .; d_gene: .; CDR3aa: CASLNLGLSYTEAFF; CDR3nt: TGTGCCAGCCTAAACTTGGGTCTTTCGTACACTGAAGCTTTCTTT
j_gene: TRBJ1-1; v_gene: TRBV7-8; abundance: .; d_gene: .; CDR3aa: CAAGGGLTNTEAFF; CDR3nt: TGTGCAGCCGGTGGGGGGCTTACGAACACTGAAGCTTTCTTT
j_gene: TRBJ2-3; v_gene: TRBV6-2/TRBV6-3; abundance: .; d_gene: .; CDR3aa: CASSYLGPPTTDTQYF; CDR3nt: TGTGCCAGCAGTTACCTAGGGCCTCCTACCACAGATACGCAGTATTTT
j_gene: TRBJ1-5; v_gene: TRBV7-8; abundance: .; d_gene: .; CDR3aa: CANTPLSRYNQPQHF; CDR3nt: TGTGCCAACACCCCCCTGAGCCGGTACAATCAGCCCCAGCATTTT
j_gene: TRBJ1-5; v_gene: TRBV6-2/TRBV6-3; abundance: few; d_gene: .; CDR3aa: CASSYGQFNQPQHF; CDR3nt: TGTGCCAGCAGTTACGGACAGTTCAATCAGCCCCAGCATTTT
j_gene: TRBJ2-1; v_gene: TRBV19; abundance: few; d_gene: TRBD2; CDR3aa: CASSLDSGPPNEQFF; CDR3nt: TGTGCCAGTAGTCTAGATAGCGGGCCTCCCAATGAGCAGTTCTTC
j_gene: TRBJ1-5; v_gene: TRBV7-8; abundance: once; d_gene: TRBD1; CDR3aa: CANRLHTRGDFKGHPHQPQHF; CDR3nt: TGTGCCAACAGGTTACACACCAGGGGGGATTTTAAGGGGCACCCCCATCAGCCCCAGCATTTT
j_gene: TRBJ2-2; v_gene: TRBV19; abundance: few; d_gene: .; CDR3aa: CASSIGLAGELFF; CDR3nt: TGTGCCAGTAGTATTGGTCTAGCCGGGGAGCTGTTTTTT